This T cell receptor beta chain comes out of a study of T cell responses to AZD1222 COVID-19 vaccine. Study background: The study pooled second doses at about 4 or about 12 weeks. Points from the study as a whole: Nearly half of unique spike-specific TCRs reportedly avoided B.1.351 and B.1.1.7 mutated regions. With dominance at 160-218 and 743-854, vaccine-associated CD4 TCRs spanned spike. White British ancestry dominated among donors, who included more females, and clonal diversity was possibly underestimated.

This clone was detected many times. What it recognizes is unknown. Within the sample, other DNA sequences also encode this same CDR3. Trimming at V came to 0 bases and at J to 3 bases, leaving 6 bases not matched to a gene. This CDR3 comprises 17 residues. Germline V gene sequence: CDR1 MNHEY, CDR2 SVGEGT. Clones were read by immunoSEQ multiplex PCR, and TCRdb kept only the in-frame ones, dropping some. The sample shows over 100,000 clones, approximately 90% of them seen only once. Source: peripheral blood, taken on day 0 of AZD1222 vaccination. The sequence was obtained from an adult in good health. The V and J genes are TRBV6-2 or TRBV6-3 and TRBJ2-1; the match to TRBD2 covers 9 bases. CDR3 loop: CASSYSPPSGIYNEQFF. The CDR3 bases are TGTGCCAGCAGTTACTCCCCGCCTAGCGGGATCTACAATGAGCAGTTCTTC.